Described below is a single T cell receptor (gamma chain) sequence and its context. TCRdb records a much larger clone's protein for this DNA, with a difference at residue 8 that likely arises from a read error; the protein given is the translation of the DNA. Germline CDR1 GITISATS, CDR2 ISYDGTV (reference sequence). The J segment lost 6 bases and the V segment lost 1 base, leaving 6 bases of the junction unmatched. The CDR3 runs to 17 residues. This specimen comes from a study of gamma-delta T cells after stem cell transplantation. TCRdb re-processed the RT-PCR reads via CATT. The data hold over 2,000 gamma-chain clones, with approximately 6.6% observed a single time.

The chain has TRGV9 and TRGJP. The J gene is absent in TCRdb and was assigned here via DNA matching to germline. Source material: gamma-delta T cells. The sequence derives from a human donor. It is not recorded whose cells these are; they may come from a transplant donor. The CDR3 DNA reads TGTGCCTTGTGGGAGGTACTCATAGAGTTGGGCAAAAAAATCAAGGTATTT. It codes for CALWEVLIELGKKIKVF.